This T cell receptor beta chain is from a study of cytomegalovirus exposure and HLA in healthy donors. Study-wide points: Reportedly, fewer N-insertions than the approximately 650-donor mean appeared in an Asian-associated ancestry cluster in a later analysis. With DRB1 most and HLA-C fewest, TCR association rates differed between HLA loci in a later analysis.

PCR amplification relied on 60 Vbeta primers (plus 13 Jbeta primers). Using immunoSEQ multiplex PCR, the repertoire was profiled, and TCRdb retains in-frame clones only, with some absent. The data contain some 97,000 clones, around 75% of them singletons. As to this clone: Its antigen is undetermined.

Input material: PBMCs. This clonotype was sampled from a woman younger than 30 in good health and CMV-seropositive.

In DNA, the CDR3 is TGTGCCAGCAGTTCCCCTATCACCGGGACTAGCGGCTACGAGCAGTACTTC. It specifies CASSSPITGTSGYEQYF. The chain combines TRBV28 with TRBJ2-7; 11 bases agree with TRBD2. Germline V gene lookup returns CDR1 MDHEN and CDR2 SYDVKM. Trimming cost V 4 bases and J 3 bases; bases outside gene matches: 11. This CDR3 has 17 residues.